The entry below gives a single TCR beta chain sequence along with its context. Its antigen is still unknown. The V gene end was trimmed by 2 bases and the J gene end by 9 bases; junction bases not matched to a gene: 11. CDR1 and CDR2 (germline): MGHRA, YSYEKL. The CDR3 length is 16 residues. This sample is part of a study of identical twins. Study outcomes and limitations: Memory repertoires lacked the insertion deficit that abundant cord blood beta clonotypes showed. Models came in too low on out-of-frame TCR alpha sharing in monozygotic twins.

Via MiXCR, TCRdb re-called the 5' RACE reads, giving one row per CDR3 protein. The sample has 1.5 million to 2 million distinct CDR3 sequences; less than 40% are singletons. The chain is built from TRBV4-1 and TRBJ2-1; TRBD2 matches 9 bases. Sequencing was done on a sample of cord blood. This sequence originates from a newborn girl in good health. CDR3 region: CASSQIRLAGMCEQFF. The CDR3 DNA sequence: TGCGCCAGCAGCCAAATCAGGCTAGCGGGAATGTGTGAGCAGTTCTTC.